This T cell receptor beta chain was sequenced in a study of cytomegalovirus exposure and HLA in healthy donors. Study-level results: A few CMV-associated chains proved CMV antigen-specific in vitro. CMV serostatus was the only immune exposure information that was available. For TCR beta chains, V- and J-gene trimming was later linked to a missense DCLRE1C variant.

Amplification used 60 Vbeta primers and 13 Jbeta primers. Assay: immunoSEQ multiplex PCR; the TCRdb copy retains only in-frame clones and omits some. This table holds under 250,000 clones, about 77% found once. This CDR3 contains 13 residues. V was cut by 5 bases and J by 4 bases, with 14 bases left in between. The germline gives CDR1 GTSNPN, CDR2 SVGIG (reference sequence). As concerns this clone: Its antigen is undetermined.

This clonotype was sampled from a boy between 10 and 17 years old in good health and CMV-seronegative. This chain joins TRBV30 and TRBJ1-1, with a weak D call TRBD1 (5 bases). The sequencing sample was made of PBMCs. CDR3 region: CAWDRTKSTEAFF. The CDR3 bases are TGTGCCTGGGACCGGACAAAGTCCACTGAAGCTTTCTTT.